Listed below are T cell receptor beta chains from one sample, sequenced in a study of blood T cell repertoires in COVID-19. Clones were sequenced by immunoSEQ multiplex PCR, and TCRdb holds only the in-frame ones, with some missing. The sample yields approximately 230,000 clones, more than 80% seen once. The sequenced sample was peripheral blood. The receptor source for this set is a man aged 25 to 40 who had recovered from COVID-19. The CDR3 runs from the conserved cysteine through the conserved F or W. The D gene is left open where the match is weak. Some rows mark clone size as missing; the rest say once, few, many or name a class of expanded clone.

D: .
size: .
V: TRBV19
J: TRBJ1-2
DNA: TGTGCCACCCGAATCGTCCGGTGGGGCTACACCTTC
CDR3: CATRIVRWGYTF

D: TRBD1
size: .
V: TRBV5-8
J: TRBJ2-7
DNA: TGTGCCAGCAGCCCAGACGGGACAGAAAAAAACTACGAGCAGTACTTC
CDR3: CASSPDGTEKNYEQYF

D: .
size: .
V: TRBV5-1
J: TRBJ2-3
DNA: TGCGCCAGCAGGAGGGGGGGATTAGATACGCAGTATTTT
CDR3: CASRRGGLDTQYF

D: .
size: .
V: TRBV7-9
J: TRBJ2-5
DNA: TGTGCCAGCAGCCCGGGGGAGACCCAGTACTTC
CDR3: CASSPGETQYF

D: TRBD2
size: .
V: TRBV29-1
J: TRBJ2-2
DNA: TGCAGCGTTGAGCGGGGGGGCGGAACCGGGGAGCTGTTTTTT
CDR3: CSVERGGGTGELFF

D: .
size: once
V: TRBV12-1
J: TRBJ2-1
DNA: TGTGCCAGCAGCGGGCTAGCGGGGGTCCTTAATGAGCAGTTCTTC
CDR3: CASSGLAGVLNEQFF

D: TRBD1
size: .
V: TRBV19
J: TRBJ1-5
DNA: TGTGCCAGTAGTGTAGGACAGGGGGCAAGGCAGCCCCAGCATTTT
CDR3: CASSVGQGARQPQHF

D: TRBD2
size: .
V: TRBV3-1/TRBV3-2
J: TRBJ2-1
DNA: TGTGCCAGCAGCCAAAACCTTCTAGCGGGAATGGGCAATGAGCAGTTCTTC
CDR3: CASSQNLLAGMGNEQFF

D: .
size: .
V: TRBV11-2
J: TRBJ2-7
DNA: TGTGCCAGCAGCTTAGACCGGTACGAGCAGTACTTC
CDR3: CASSLDRYEQYF

D: .
size: .
V: TRBV19
J: TRBJ1-2
DNA: TGTGCCAGTAGTATTCGTGCGGACATAGACTATGGCTACACCTTC
CDR3: CASSIRADIDYGYTF

D: .
size: once
V: TRBV14
J: TRBJ2-6
DNA: TGTGCCAGCAGCCAACAGGGAGGGGCCAACGTCCTGACTTTC
CDR3: CASSQQGGANVLTF